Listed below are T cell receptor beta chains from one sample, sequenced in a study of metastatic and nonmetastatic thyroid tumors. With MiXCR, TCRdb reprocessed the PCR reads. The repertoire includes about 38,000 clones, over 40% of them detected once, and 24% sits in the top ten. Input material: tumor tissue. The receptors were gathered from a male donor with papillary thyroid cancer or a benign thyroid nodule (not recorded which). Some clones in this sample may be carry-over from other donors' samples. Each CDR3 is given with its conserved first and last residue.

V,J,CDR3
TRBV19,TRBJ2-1,CASSMGLAGDNEQFF
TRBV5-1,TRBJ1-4,CASSANTATNEKLFF
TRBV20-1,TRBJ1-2,CSVGQGANYGYTF
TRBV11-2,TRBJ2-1,CASSLGGQGFHNEQFF
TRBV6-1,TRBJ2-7,CEGLNFYEQYF
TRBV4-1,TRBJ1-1,CASSQSENTEAFF
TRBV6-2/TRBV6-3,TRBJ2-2,CASSYTTGELFF
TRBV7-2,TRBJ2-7,CASSLDRSVYEQYF
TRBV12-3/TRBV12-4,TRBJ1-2,CASSTRDRGNGYTF
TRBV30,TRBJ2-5,CAWSAGSSSYQETQYF
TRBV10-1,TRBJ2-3,CASSESGQTDTQYF
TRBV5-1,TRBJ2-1,CASSVWEVSSYNEQFF
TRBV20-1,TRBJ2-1,CSASHVGSGWTHYNEQFF
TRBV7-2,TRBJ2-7,CASSLSPDRNYEQYF
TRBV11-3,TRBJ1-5,CASISGHSNQPQHF
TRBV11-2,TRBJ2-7,CASSQGAANSYEQYF
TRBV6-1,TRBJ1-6,CASSPDRGNAASPLHF
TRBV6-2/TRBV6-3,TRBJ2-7,CASSYSSRVLREQYF
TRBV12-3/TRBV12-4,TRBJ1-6,CASSLRGRNSPLHF
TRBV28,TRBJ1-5,CASSMDSSNQPQHF
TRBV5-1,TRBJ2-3,CASSSNTDTQYF
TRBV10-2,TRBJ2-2,CASSDQGRNTGELFF
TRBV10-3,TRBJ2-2,CAIKRWGATGELFF
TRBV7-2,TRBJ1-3,CASSLVAASGNTIYF